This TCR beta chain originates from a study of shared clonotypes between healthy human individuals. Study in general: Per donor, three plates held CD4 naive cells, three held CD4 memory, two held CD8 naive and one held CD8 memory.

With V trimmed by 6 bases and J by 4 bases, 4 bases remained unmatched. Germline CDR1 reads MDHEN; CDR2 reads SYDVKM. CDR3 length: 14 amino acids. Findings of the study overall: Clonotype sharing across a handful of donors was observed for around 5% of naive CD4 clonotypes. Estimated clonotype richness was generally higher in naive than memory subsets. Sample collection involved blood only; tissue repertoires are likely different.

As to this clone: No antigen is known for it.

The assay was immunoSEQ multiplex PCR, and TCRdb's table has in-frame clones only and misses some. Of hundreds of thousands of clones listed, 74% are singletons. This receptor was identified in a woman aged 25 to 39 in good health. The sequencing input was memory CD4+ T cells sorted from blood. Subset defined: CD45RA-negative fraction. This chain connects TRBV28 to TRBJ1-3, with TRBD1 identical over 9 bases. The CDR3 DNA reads TGTGCCAGCAGAGGACAGGGGAGGGGAAACACCATATATTTT. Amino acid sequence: CASRGQGRGNTIYF.